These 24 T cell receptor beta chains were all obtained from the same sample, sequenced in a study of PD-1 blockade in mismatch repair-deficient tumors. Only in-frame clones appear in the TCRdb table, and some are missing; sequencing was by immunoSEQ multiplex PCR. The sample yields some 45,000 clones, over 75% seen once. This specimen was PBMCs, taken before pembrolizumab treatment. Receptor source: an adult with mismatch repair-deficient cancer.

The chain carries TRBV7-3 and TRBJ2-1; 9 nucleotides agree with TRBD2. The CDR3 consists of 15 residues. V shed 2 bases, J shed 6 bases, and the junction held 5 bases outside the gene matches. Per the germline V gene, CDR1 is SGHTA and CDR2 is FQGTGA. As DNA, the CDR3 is TGTGCCAGCAGCTTAGAACGACTAGCGGTCAATGAGCAGTTCTTC. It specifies CASSLERLAVNEQFF.

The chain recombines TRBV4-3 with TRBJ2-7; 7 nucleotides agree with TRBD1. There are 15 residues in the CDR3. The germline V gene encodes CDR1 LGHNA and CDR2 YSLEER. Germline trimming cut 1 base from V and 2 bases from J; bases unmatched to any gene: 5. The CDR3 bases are TGCGCCAGCAGCCAAGGGTGGGACAGTACCTACGAGCAGTACTTC. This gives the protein CASSQGWDSTYEQYF.

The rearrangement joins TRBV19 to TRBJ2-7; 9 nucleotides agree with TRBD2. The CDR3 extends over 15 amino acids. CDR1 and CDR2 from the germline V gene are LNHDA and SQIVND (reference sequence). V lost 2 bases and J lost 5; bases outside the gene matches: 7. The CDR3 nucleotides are TGTGCCAGTAGTATAAACGGCGGGAGGGCGAACGAGCAGTACTTC. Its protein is CASSINGGRANEQYF.

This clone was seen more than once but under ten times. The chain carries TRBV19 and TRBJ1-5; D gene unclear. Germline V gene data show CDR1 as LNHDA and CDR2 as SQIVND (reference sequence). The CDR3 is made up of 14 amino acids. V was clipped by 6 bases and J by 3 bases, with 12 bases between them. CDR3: CASRPTDANQPQHF. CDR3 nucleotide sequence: TGTGCCAGTAGGCCGACCGATGCCAATCAGCCCCAGCATTTT.

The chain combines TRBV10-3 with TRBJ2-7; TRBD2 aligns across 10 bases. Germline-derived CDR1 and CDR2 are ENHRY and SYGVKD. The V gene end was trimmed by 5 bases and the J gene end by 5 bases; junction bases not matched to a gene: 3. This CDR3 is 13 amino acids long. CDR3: CAISTGLADEQYF. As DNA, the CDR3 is TGTGCCATCAGTACCGGACTAGCGGACGAGCAGTACTTC.

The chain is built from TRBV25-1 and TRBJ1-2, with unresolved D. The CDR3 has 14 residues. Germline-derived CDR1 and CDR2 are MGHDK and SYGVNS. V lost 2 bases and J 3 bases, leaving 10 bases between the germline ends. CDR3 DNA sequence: TGTGCCAGCAGTGAAGGCAGGAGAGACTATGGCTACACCTTC. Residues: CASSEGRRDYGYTF.

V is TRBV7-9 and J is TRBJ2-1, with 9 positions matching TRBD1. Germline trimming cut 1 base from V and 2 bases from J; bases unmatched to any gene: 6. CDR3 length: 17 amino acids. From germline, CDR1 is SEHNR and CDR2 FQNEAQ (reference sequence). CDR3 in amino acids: CASSLGPGQGAYNEQFF. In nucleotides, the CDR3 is TGTGCCAGCAGCTTAGGTCCGGGACAGGGTGCCTACAATGAGCAGTTCTTC.

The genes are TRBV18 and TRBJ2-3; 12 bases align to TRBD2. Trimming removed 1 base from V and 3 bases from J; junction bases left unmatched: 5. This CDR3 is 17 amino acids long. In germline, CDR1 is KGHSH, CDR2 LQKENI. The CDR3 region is CASSPRQLAGGTDTQYF. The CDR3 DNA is TGTGCCAGCTCACCACGCCAACTAGCGGGAGGTACAGATACGCAGTATTTT.

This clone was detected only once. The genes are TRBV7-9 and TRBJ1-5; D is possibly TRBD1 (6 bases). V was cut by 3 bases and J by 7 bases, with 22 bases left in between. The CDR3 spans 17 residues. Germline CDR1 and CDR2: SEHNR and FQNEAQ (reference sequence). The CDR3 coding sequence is TGTGCCAGCAGCTTGCCCTGGGACGGGGGGGCTGAACAGCCCCAGCATTTT. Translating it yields CASSLPWDGGAEQPQHF.

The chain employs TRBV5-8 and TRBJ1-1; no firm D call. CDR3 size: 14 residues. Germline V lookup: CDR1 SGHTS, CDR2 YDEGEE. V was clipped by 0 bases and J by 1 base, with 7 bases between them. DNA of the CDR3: TGTGCCAGCAGCTTGGTCCCGGAGAACACTGAAGCTTTCTTT. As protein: CASSLVPENTEAFF.

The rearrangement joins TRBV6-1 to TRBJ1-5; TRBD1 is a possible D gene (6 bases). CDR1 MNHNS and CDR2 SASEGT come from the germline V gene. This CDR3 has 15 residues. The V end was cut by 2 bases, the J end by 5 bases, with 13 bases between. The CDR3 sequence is CASSEQGSGDQPQHF. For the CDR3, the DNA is TGTGCCAGCAGTGAACAGGGGTCGGGGGATCAGCCCCAGCATTTT.

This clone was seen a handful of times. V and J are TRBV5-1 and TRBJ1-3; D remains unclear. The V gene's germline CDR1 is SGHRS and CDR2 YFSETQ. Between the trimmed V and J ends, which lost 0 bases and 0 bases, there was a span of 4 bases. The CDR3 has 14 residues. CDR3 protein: CASSLGDSGNTIYF. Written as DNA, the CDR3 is TGCGCCAGCAGCTTGGGAGACTCTGGAAACACCATATATTTT.

CDR3 DNA sequence: TGTGCCAGCAGTCGCTACTCCGGGACCGCCAATGAGCAGTTCTTC. Amino acid sequence: CASSRYSGTANEQFF. This chain joins TRBV6-5 and TRBJ2-1; D might be TRBD1 or TRBD2, each matching 5 bases. The CDR3 loop spans 15 amino acids. Trimming left V 5 bases short and J 6 bases short, with 17 bases between. Germline V CDR1 and CDR2: MNHEY, SVGAGI.

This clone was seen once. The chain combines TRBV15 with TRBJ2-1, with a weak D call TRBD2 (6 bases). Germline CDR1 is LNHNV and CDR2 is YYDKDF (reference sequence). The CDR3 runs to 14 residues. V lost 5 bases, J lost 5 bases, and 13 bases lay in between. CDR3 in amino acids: CATSPDSGDNEQFF. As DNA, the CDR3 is TGTGCCACCAGCCCGGATAGCGGAGACAATGAGCAGTTCTTC.

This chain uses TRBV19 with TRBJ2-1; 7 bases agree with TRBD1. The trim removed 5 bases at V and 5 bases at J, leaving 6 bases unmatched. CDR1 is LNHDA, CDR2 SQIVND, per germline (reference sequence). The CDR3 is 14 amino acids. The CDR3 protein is CASSLQGIHNEQFF. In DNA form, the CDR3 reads TGTGCCAGTAGTTTACAGGGGATACACAATGAGCAGTTCTTC. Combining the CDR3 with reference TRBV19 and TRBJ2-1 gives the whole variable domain DGGITQSPKYLFRKEGQNVTLSCEQNLNHDAMYWYRQDPGQGLRLIYYSQIVNDFQKGDIAEGYSVSREKKESFPLTVTSAQKNPTAFYLCASSLQGIHNEQFFGPGTRLTVL.

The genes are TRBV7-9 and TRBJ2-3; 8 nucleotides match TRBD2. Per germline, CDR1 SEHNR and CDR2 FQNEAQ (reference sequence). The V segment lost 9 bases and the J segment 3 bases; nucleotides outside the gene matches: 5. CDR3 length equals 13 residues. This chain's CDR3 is CASRASGTDTQYF. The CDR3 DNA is TGTGCCAGTCGGGCTAGCGGGACAGATACGCAGTATTTT.

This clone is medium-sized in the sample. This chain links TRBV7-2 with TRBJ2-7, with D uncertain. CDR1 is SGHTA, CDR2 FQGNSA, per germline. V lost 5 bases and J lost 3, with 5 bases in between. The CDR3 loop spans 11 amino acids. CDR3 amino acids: CASSPGYEQYF. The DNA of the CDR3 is TGTGCCAGCAGCCCCGGCTACGAGCAGTACTTC.

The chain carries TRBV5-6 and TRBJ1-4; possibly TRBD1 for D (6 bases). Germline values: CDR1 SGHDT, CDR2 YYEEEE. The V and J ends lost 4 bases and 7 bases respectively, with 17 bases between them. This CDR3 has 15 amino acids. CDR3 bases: TGTGCCAGCAGCGTACAGGGAAAAGGAGGTGAAAAACTGTTTTTT. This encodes CASSVQGKGGEKLFF.

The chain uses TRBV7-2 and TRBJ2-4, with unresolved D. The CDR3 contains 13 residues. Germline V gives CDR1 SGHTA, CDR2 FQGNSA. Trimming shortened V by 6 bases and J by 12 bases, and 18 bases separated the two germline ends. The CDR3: CASSGRARVDQYF. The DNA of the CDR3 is TGTGCCAGCAGTGGAAGGGCTCGGGTGGATCAGTACTTC.

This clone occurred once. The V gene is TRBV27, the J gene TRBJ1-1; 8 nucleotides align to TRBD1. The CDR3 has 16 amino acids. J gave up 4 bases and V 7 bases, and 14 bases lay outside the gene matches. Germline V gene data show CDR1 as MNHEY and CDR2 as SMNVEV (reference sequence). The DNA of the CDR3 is TGTGCCAGCATCCTGGACAGGGCGAGTTTGGGCACTGAAGCTTTCTTT. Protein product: CASILDRASLGTEAFF.

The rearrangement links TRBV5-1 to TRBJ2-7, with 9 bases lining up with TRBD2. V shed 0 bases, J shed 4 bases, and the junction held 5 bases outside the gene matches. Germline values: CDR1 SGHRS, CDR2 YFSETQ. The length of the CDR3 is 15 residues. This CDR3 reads CASSLGTSGLYEQYF. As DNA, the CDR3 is TGCGCCAGCAGCTTGGGTACTAGCGGGCTATACGAGCAGTACTTC.

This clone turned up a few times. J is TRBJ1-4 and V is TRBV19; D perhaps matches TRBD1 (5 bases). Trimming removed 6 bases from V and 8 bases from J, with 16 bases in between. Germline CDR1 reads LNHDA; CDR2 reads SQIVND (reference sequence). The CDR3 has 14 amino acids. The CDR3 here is CASSFRVGGEKLFF. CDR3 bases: TGTGCCAGTAGCTTCAGGGTGGGCGGGGAAAAACTGTTTTTT.

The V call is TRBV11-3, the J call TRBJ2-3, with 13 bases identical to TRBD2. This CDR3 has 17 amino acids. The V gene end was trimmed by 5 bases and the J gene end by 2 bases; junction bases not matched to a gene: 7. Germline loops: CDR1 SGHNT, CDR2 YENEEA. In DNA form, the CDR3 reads TGTGCCAGCAGCCCGGGGACTAGCGGGGCCAACACAGATACGCAGTATTTT. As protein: CASSPGTSGANTDTQYF.

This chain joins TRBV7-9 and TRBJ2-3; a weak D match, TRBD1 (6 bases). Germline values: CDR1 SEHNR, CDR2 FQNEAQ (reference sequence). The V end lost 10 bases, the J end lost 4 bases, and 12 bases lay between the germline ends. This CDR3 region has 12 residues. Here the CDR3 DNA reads TGTGCCACCCTCAGGGGTCCAGATACGCAGTATTTT. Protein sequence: CATLRGPDTQYF. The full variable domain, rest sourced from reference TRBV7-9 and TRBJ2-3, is DTGVSQNPRHKITKRGQNVTFRCDPISEHNRLYWYRQTLGQGPEFLTYFQNEAQLEKSRLLSDRFSAERPKGSFSTLEIQRTEQGDSAMYLCATLRGPDTQYFGPGTRLTVL.